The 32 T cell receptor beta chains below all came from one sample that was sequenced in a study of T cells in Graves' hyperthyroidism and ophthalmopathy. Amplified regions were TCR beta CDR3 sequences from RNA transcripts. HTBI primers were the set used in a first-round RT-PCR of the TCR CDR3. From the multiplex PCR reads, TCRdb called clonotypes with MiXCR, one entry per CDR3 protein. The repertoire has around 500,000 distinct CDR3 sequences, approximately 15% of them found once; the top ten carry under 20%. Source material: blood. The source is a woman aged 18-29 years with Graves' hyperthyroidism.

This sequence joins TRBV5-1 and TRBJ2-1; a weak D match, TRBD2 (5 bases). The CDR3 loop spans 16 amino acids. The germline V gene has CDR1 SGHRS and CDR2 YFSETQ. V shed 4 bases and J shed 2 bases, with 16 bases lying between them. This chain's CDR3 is CASSTHQPGTYNEQFF. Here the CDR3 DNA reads TGCGCCAGCAGCACTCATCAACCGGGAACCTACAATGAGCAGTTCTTC.

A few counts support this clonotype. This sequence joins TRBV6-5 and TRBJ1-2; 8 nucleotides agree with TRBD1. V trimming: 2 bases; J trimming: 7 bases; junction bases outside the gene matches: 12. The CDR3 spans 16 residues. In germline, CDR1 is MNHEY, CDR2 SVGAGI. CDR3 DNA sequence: TGTGCCAGCAGTTACGGACAGGGCGGGGATCCAGGTGGCTACACCTTC. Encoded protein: CASSYGQGGDPGGYTF.

The CDR3 region is CASSSYMTSGVDEQFF. In nucleotides, the CDR3 is TGTGCCAGCAGCTCTTACATGACTAGCGGGGTCGATGAGCAGTTCTTC. The chain uses TRBV7-2 and TRBJ2-1, with 11 bases lining up with TRBD2. V dropped 4 bases and J dropped 8; count of bases not matched to a gene: 10. The CDR3 runs to 16 residues. CDR1 is SGHTA and CDR2 is FQGNSA in the germline V gene.

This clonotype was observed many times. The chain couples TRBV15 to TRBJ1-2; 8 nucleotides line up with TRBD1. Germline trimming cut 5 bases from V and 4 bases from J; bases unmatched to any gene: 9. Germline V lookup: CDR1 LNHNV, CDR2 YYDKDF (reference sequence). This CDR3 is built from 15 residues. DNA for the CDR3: TGTGCCACCAGCCCGCCAAATGGACAGGGCTATGGCTACACCTTC. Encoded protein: CATSPPNGQGYGYTF.

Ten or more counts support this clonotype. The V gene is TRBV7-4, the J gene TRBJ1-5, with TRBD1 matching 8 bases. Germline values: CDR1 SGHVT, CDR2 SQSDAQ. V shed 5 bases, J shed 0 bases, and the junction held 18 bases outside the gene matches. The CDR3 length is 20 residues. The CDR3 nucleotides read TGTGCCAGCAGCCTGGGGACAGGTCGGGAACGCCCGTATAGCAATCAGCCCCAGCATTTT. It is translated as CASSLGTGRERPYSNQPQHF. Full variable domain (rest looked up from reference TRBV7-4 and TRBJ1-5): GAGVSQSPRYKVAKRGRDVALRCDSISGHVTLYWYRQTLGQGSEVLTYSQSDAQRDKSGRPSGRFSAERPERSVSTLKIQRTEQGDSAVYLCASSLGTGRERPYSNQPQHFGDGTRLSIL.

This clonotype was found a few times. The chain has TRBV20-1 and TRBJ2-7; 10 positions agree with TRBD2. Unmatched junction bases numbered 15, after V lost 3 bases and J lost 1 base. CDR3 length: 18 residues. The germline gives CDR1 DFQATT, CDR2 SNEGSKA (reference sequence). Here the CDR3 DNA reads TGCAGTGCTAGGCCACCGGGACTAGCGTTGCCCCAATCCTACGAGCAGTACTTC. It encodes CSARPPGLALPQSYEQYF.

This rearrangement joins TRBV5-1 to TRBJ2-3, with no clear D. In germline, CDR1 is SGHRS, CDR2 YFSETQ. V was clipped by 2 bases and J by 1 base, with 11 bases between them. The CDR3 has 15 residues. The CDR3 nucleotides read TGCGCCAGCAGCTTCTCCGGGCACGGCACAGATACGCAGTATTTT. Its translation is CASSFSGHGTDTQYF.

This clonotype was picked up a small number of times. CDR3 region: CSAARGLVNIQYF. The CDR3 DNA reads as TGCAGTGCTGCCCGGGGACTAGTAAACATTCAGTACTTC. The chain recombines TRBV20-1 with TRBJ2-4, with TRBD2 matching 8 bases. The CDR3 extends over 13 amino acids. J gave up 6 bases and V 5 bases, and 6 bases lay outside the gene matches. Germline loops: CDR1 DFQATT, CDR2 SNEGSKA (reference sequence).

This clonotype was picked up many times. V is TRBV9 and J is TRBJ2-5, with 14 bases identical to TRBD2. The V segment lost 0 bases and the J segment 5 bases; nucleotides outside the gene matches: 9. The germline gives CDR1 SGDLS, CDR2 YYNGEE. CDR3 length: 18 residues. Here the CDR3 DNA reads TGTGCCAGCAGCGTAGAGGGGGTGGGACTAGCGGGAGACGAGACCCAGTACTTC. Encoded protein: CASSVEGVGLAGDETQYF.

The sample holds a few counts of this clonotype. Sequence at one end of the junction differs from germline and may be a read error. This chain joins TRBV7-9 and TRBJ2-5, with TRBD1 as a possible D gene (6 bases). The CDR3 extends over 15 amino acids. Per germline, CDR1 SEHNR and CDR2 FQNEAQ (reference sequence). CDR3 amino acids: CAGSLVDRRRGTQYF. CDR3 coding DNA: TGTGCCGGCAGCTTAGTAGACAGGCGTCGGGGGACCCAGTACTTC.

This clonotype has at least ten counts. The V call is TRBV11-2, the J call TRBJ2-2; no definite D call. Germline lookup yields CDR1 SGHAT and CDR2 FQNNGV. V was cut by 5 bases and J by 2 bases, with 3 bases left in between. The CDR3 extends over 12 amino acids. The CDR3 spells CASSQNTGELFF. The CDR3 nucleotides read TGTGCCAGCAGCCAAAACACCGGGGAGCTGTTTTTT.

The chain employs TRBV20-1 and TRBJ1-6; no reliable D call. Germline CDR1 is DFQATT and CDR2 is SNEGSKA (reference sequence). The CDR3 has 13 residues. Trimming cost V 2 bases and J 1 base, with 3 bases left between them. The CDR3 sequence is CSARQSYNSPLHF. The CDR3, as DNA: TGCAGTGCTAGACAGTCCTATAATTCACCCCTCCACTTT.

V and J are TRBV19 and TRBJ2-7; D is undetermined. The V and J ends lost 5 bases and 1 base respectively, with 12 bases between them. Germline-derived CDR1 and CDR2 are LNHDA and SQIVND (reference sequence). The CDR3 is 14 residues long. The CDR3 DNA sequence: TGTGCCAGTAGTGCAGCCTTCGATTCCTACGAGCAGTACTTC. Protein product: CASSAAFDSYEQYF.

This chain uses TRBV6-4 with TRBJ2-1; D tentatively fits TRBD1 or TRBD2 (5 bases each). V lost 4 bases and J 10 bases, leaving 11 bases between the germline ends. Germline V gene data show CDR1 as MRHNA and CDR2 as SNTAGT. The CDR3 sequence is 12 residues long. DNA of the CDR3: TGTGCCAGCAGTGGAACCGGGACGGAGCAGTTCTTC. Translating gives CASSGTGTEQFF.

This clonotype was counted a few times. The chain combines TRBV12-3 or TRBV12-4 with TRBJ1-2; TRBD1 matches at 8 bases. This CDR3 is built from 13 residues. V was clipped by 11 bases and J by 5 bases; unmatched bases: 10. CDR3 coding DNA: TGTGCCGTCAGGACAGGGCTTGGATATGGCTACACCTTC. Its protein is CAVRTGLGYGYTF.

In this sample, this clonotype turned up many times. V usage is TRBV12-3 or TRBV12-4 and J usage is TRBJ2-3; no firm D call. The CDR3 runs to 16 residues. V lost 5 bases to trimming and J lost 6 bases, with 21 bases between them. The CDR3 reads CASSPQGPQPADTQYF. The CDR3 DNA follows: TGTGCCAGCAGTCCACAAGGACCTCAACCCGCGGATACGCAGTATTTT.

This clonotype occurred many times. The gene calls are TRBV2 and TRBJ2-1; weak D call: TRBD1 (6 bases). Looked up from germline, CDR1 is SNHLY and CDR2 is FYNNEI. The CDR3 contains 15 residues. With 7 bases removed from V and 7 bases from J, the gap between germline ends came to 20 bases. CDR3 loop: CASKKETGSMNEQFF. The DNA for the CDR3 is TGTGCCAGCAAGAAAGAGACAGGCAGTATGAATGAGCAGTTCTTC.

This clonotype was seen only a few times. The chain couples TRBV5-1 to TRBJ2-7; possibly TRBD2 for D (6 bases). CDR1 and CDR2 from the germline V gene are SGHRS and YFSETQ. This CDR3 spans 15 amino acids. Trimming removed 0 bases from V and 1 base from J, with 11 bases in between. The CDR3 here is CASSLEPGSSYEQYV. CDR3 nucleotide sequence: TGCGCCAGCAGCTTGGAACCCGGGAGTTCCTACGAGCAGTACGTC.

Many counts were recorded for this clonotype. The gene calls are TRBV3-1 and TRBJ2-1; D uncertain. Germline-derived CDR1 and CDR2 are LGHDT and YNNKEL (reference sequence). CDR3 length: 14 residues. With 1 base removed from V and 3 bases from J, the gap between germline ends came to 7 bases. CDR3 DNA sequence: TGTGCCAGCAGCCAAGTAGAGCTCTACAATGAGCAGTTCTTC. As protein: CASSQVELYNEQFF.

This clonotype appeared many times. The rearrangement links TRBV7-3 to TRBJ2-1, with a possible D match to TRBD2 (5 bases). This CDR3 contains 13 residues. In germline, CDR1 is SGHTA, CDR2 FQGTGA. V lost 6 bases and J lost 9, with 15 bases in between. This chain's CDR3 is CASSFTAGGEQFF. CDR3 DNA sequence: TGTGCCAGCAGTTTTACGGCAGGAGGTGAGCAGTTCTTC.

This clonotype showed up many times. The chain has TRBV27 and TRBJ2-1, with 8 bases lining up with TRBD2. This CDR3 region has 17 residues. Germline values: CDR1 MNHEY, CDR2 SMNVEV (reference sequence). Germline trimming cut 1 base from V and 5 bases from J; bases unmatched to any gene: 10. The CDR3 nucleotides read TGTGCCAGCAGTTTATGGATGGCGGGACTAGAGGACAATGAGCAGTTCTTC. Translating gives CASSLWMAGLEDNEQFF.

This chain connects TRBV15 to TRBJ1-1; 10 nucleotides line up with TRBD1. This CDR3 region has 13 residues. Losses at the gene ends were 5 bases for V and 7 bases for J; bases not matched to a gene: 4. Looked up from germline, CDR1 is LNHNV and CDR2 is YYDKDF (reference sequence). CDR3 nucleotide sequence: TGTGCCACCAGCGGTCGGGACAGGGGTGAAGCTTTCTTT. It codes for CATSGRDRGEAFF.

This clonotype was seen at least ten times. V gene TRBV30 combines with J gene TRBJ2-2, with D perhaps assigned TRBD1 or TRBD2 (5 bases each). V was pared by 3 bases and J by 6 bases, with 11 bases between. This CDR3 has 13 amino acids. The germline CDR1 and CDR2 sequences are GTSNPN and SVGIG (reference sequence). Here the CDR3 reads CAWRGQGAGELFF. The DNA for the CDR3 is TGTGCCTGGAGGGGTCAGGGAGCCGGGGAGCTGTTTTTT.

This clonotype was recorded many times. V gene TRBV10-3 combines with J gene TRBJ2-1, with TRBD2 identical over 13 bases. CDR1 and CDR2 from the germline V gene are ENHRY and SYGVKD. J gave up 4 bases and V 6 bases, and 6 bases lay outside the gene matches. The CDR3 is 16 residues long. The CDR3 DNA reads TGTGCCATCAGACCCGAGGGACTAGCGGGATACAATGAGCAGTTCTTC. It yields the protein CAIRPEGLAGYNEQFF.

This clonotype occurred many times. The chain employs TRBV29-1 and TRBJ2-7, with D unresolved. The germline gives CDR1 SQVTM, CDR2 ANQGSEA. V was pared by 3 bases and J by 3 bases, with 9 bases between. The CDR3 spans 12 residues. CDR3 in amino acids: CSVESGIYEQYF. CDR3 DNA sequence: TGCAGCGTTGAGTCTGGCATCTACGAGCAGTACTTC.

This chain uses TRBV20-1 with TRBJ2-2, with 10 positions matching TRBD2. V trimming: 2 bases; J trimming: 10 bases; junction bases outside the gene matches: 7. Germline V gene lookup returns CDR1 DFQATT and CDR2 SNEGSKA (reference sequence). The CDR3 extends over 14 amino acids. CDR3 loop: CSARRLAGAEELFF. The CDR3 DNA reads TGCAGTGCTAGACGGCTAGCGGGAGCGGAGGAGCTGTTTTTT.

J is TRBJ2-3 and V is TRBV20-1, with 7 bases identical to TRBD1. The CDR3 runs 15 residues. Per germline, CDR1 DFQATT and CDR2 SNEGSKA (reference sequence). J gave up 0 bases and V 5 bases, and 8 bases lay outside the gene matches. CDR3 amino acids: CSAPRQGASTDTQYF. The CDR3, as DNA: TGCAGTGCTCCCCGACAGGGTGCTAGCACAGATACGCAGTATTTT.

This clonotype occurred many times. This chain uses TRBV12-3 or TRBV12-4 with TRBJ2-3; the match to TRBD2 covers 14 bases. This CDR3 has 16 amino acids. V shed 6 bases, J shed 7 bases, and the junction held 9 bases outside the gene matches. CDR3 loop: CASRPRTSGRRHTQYF. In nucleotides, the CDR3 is TGTGCCAGCAGACCCAGGACTAGCGGGAGGCGACATACGCAGTATTTT.

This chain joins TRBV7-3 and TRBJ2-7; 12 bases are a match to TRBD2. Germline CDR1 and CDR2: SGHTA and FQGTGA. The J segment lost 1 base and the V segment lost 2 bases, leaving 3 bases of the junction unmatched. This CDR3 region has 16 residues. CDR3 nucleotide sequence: TGTGCCAGCAGCTTAGCCACTAGCGGGAGGTCCTACGAGCAGTACTTC. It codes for CASSLATSGRSYEQYF. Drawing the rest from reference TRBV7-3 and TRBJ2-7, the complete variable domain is GAGVSQTPSNKVTEKGKYVELRCDPISGHTALYWYRQSLGQGPEFLIYFQGTGAADDSGLPNDRFFAVRPEGSVSTLKIQRTERGDSAVYLCASSLATSGRSYEQYFGPGTRLTVT.

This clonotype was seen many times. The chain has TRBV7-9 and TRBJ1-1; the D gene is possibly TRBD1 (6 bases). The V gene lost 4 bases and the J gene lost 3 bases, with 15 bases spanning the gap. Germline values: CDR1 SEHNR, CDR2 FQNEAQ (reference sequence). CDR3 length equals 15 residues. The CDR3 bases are TGTGCCAGCAGCTCCGCTCGGAAGGGGGACACTGAAGCTTTCTTT. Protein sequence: CASSSARKGDTEAFF.

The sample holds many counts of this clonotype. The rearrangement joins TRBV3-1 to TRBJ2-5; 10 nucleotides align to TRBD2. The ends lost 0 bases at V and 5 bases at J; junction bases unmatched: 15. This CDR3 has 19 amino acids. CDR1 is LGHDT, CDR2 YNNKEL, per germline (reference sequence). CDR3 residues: CASSQDRRLAGDNRETQYF. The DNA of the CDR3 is TGTGCCAGCAGCCAAGATAGAAGGCTAGCGGGAGACAACCGGGAGACCCAGTACTTC.

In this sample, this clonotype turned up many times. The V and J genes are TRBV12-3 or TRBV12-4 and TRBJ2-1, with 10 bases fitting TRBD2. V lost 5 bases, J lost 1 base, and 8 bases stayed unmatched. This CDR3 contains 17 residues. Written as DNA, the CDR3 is TGTGCCAGCAGTGGGTCTGATAGCGGGAGGTCCTACAATGAGCAGTTCTTC. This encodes CASSGSDSGRSYNEQFF.